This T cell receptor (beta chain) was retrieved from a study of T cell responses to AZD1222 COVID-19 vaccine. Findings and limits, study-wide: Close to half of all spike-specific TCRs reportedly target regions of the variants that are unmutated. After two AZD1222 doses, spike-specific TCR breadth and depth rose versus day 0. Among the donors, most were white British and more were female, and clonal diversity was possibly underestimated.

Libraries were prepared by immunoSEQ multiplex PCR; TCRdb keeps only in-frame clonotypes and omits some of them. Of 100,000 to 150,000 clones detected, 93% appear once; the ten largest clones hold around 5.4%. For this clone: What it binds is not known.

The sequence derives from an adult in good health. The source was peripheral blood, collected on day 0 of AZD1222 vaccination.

DNA for the CDR3: TGTGCCAGCACCCGGGGCCTGTACAAAAACATTCAGTACTTC. It yields the protein CASTRGLYKNIQYF. The rearrangement uses TRBV6-5 and TRBJ2-4; D is possibly TRBD1 or TRBD2 (5 bases each). With 7 bases removed from V and 3 bases from J, the gap between germline ends came to 13 bases. CDR3 size: 14 residues. CDR1 is MNHEY and CDR2 is SVGAGI in the germline V gene.